Each of the 31 T cell receptor beta chains below was sequenced from the same sample in a study of T cell repertoires in cytomegalovirus infection. MiXCR, applied by TCRdb to the reads, yields one record per CDR3 protein. Of some 700,000 distinct CDR3 sequences in the sample, roughly a third were seen once. The material sequenced was PBMCs. The receptors here all came from a human donor in good health (CMV status not recorded). Some clones in this sample may be carry-over from other donors' samples.

This sequence joins TRBV7-8 and TRBJ1-6; no clear D. Germline assignment: CDR1 SGHVS and CDR2 FQNEAQ. The CDR3 runs to 12 residues. Trimming took off 5 bases at V and 10 bases at J, with 9 bases between the two ends. This CDR3 is CASSPLGSPLHF. The CDR3 DNA sequence: TGTGCCAGCAGCCCTCTAGGGTCACCCCTCCACTTT.

This clonotype was seen once. V and J are TRBV7-2 and TRBJ2-7, with D maybe TRBD1 (6 bases). The CDR3 contains 15 residues. V was shortened by 1 base and J by 6 bases, with 16 bases between the two germline ends. Germline values: CDR1 SGHTA, CDR2 FQGNSA. The CDR3 reads CASSLESRGNVEQYF. CDR3 nucleotide sequence: TGTGCCAGCAGCTTAGAGAGCAGGGGTAATGTCGAGCAGTACTTC. The complete variable domain, with remaining parts taken from reference TRBV7-2 and TRBJ2-7, reads GAGVSQSPSNKVTEKGKDVELRCDPISGHTALYWYRQSLGQGLEFLIYFQGNSAPDKSGLPSDRFSAERTGGSVSTLTIQRTQQEDSAVYLCASSLESRGNVEQYFGPGTRLTVT.

This clonotype came up a few times. This chain links TRBV11-1 with TRBJ1-1; D ambiguous. This CDR3 has 13 residues. Germline CDR1 is SGHAT and CDR2 is FQDESV (reference sequence). Deletions cut 2 bases from V and 6 bases from J, with 10 bases between. The CDR3 nucleotides are TGTGCCAGCAGCTTATATAAGGCCCCTGAAGCTTTCTTT. Translation gives CASSLYKAPEAFF. Full variable domain (rest looked up from reference TRBV11-1 and TRBJ1-1): EAEVAQSPRYKITEKSQAVAFWCDPISGHATLYWYRQILGQGPELLVQFQDESVVDDSQLPKDRFSAERLKGVDSTLKIQPAELGDSAMYLCASSLYKAPEAFFGQGTRLTVV.

The chain uses TRBV19 and TRBJ2-2; 8 nucleotides match TRBD2. This CDR3 has 15 amino acids. Germline V gives CDR1 LNHDA, CDR2 SQIVND (reference sequence). With V trimmed by 3 bases and J by 1 base, 1 base remained unmatched. CDR3 bases: TGTGCCAGTAGTATTACTAGCGGGAACACCGGGGAGCTGTTTTTT. Amino acids: CASSITSGNTGELFF.

The gene calls are TRBV20-1 and TRBJ2-5, with D uncertain. V lost 3 bases and J lost 5, with 13 bases in between. The CDR3 has 13 amino acids. CDR1 DFQATT and CDR2 SNEGSKA come from the germline V gene (reference sequence). The CDR3 here is CSASAYMSETQYF. The CDR3 region has the DNA TGCAGTGCTAGCGCCTATATGTCTGAGACCCAGTACTTC.

The rearrangement links TRBV28 to TRBJ1-1, with unresolved D. V was pared by 7 bases and J by 1 base, with 16 bases between. This CDR3 region has 15 residues. Germline V gene sequence: CDR1 MDHEN, CDR2 SYDVKM. The CDR3 reads CASTLGGVGNTEAFF. The CDR3 region has the DNA TGTGCCAGCACCCTAGGCGGCGTTGGGAACACTGAAGCTTTCTTT. The variable domain in full, completed from reference TRBV28 and TRBJ1-1, reads DVKVTQSSRYLVKRTGEKVFLECVQDMDHENMFWYRQDPGLGLRLIYFSYDVKMKEKGDIPEGYSVSREKKERFSLILESASTNQTSMYLCASTLGGVGNTEAFFGQGTRLTVV.

This clonotype was counted between two and nine times. V gene TRBV12-3 or TRBV12-4 combines with J gene TRBJ2-5; no clear D gene. The CDR3 spans 13 residues. The V end lost 5 bases, the J end lost 7 bases, and 14 bases lay between the germline ends. CDR3 in amino acids: CASSPGTGMTQYF. Written as DNA, the CDR3 is TGTGCCAGCAGTCCCGGAACGGGTATGACCCAGTACTTC.

The chain couples TRBV29-1 to TRBJ1-1; D perhaps matches TRBD1 (5 bases). The germline V gene has CDR1 SQVTM and CDR2 ANQGSEA. This CDR3 has 15 amino acids. V gave up 3 bases and J gave up 5 bases, with 19 bases separating them. Here the CDR3 DNA reads TGCAGCGTTGACGGGGGTGGGGCCTTGGGGACTGAAGCTTTCTTT. Protein: CSVDGGGALGTEAFF.

The rearrangement joins TRBV11-2 to TRBJ1-4; no firm D call. Trimming took off 3 bases at V and 6 bases at J, with 8 bases between the two ends. CDR3 length: 13 residues. The V gene's germline CDR1 is SGHAT and CDR2 FQNNGV. The CDR3 sequence: CASSFRGYEKLFF. The DNA of the CDR3 is TGTGCCAGCAGCTTTCGAGGATATGAAAAACTGTTTTTT.

The chain recombines TRBV3-1 with TRBJ1-6; TRBD1 agrees at 9 bases. Germline V gene sequence: CDR1 LGHDT, CDR2 YNNKEL (reference sequence). This CDR3 has 15 amino acids. V lost 6 bases to trimming and J lost 9 bases; unmatched junction nucleotides: 9. CDR3 residues: CASRNRGRVVSPLHF. The CDR3 DNA is TGTGCCAGCAGAAACAGGGGGCGAGTCGTTTCACCCCTCCACTTT.

The chain joins TRBV27 to TRBJ1-2; D might be TRBD1 (5 bases). The CDR3 runs to 15 residues. V dropped 5 bases and J dropped 4 bases, with 17 bases sitting between them. Germline values: CDR1 MNHEY, CDR2 SMNVEV (reference sequence). CDR3 residues: CASSPSGGSGYGYTF. The CDR3 DNA follows: TGTGCCAGCAGTCCCTCGGGGGGGTCTGGCTATGGCTACACCTTC.

This clonotype was seen more than once but under ten times. The DNA of the CDR3 is TGTGCCAGCACCCCCGTAGGGACAGACACTGAAGCTTTCTTT. Residues: CASTPVGTDTEAFF. The gene calls are TRBV5-8 and TRBJ1-1; 7 positions match TRBD1. CDR1 and CDR2 (germline): SGHTS, YDEGEE. The CDR3 consists of 14 residues. Unmatched junction bases numbered 8, after V lost 6 bases and J lost 3 bases.

A few counts support this clonotype. The rearrangement joins TRBV18 to TRBJ2-7; D unresolved. Trimming shortened V by 2 bases and J by 0 bases, and 20 bases separated the two germline ends. This CDR3 has 18 residues. Looked up from germline, CDR1 is KGHSH and CDR2 is LQKENI. The CDR3, as DNA: TGTGCCAGCTCACCAAGCGCAGGCTTTCATAGCATCTCCTACGAGCAGTACTTC. This translates into CASSPSAGFHSISYEQYF.

This rearrangement joins TRBV7-9 to TRBJ2-5; 7 nucleotides agree with TRBD1. The J segment lost 5 bases and the V segment lost 1 base, leaving 10 bases of the junction unmatched. The CDR3 loop spans 16 amino acids. The germline CDR1 and CDR2 sequences are SEHNR and FQNEAQ (reference sequence). CDR3 nucleotides: TGTGCCAGCAGCTTAGTCGGGACAGAAGAACCGGAGACCCAGTACTTC. Translating gives CASSLVGTEEPETQYF.

This clonotype showed up just a few times. The chain has TRBV28 and TRBJ2-7; 10 bases line up with TRBD2. Looked up from germline, CDR1 is MDHEN and CDR2 is SYDVKM. The V segment lost 3 bases and the J segment 2 bases; nucleotides outside the gene matches: 4. The CDR3 consists of 15 residues. The CDR3 region has the DNA TGTGCCAGCAGTTTCCGTAGCGGGGGGACCTACGAGCAGTACTTC. This codes for CASSFRSGGTYEQYF.

This clonotype turned up a few times. The V and J genes are TRBV4-2 and TRBJ2-1; perhaps TRBD1 as D (6 bases). The germline V gene has CDR1 LGHNA and CDR2 YNFKEQ. V shed 1 base and J shed 7 bases, with 11 bases lying between them. The CDR3 is 14 amino acids. CDR3 amino acids: CASSQVLQGNEQFF. The CDR3 region has the DNA TGTGCCAGCAGCCAAGTCCTACAGGGAAATGAGCAGTTCTTC.

This clonotype was seen a single time. The J gene is TRBJ1-1, the V gene TRBV29-1; D gene uncertain. CDR3 size: 15 residues. Germline CDR1 reads SQVTM; CDR2 reads ANQGSEA. The V end lost 7 bases, the J end lost 0 bases, and 18 bases lay between the germline ends. This CDR3 reads CSARRQKTMNTEAFF. CDR3 bases: TGCAGCGCCAGAAGACAAAAGACGATGAACACTGAAGCTTTCTTT.

This CDR3 reads CASSLTGTSGSSSYNEQFF. CDR3 nucleotide sequence: TGTGCCAGTAGTCTTACCGGGACTAGCGGGTCTAGCTCCTACAATGAGCAGTTCTTC. This rearrangement joins TRBV19 to TRBJ2-1, with 12 bases that match TRBD2. Germline V gene data show CDR1 as LNHDA and CDR2 as SQIVND (reference sequence). This CDR3 comprises 19 residues. The V gene end was trimmed by 5 bases and the J gene end by 0 bases; junction bases not matched to a gene: 11.

This clonotype was counted a few times. The rearrangement joins TRBV7-2 to TRBJ1-1; D might be TRBD1 (5 bases). V was shortened by 5 bases and J by 9 bases, with 16 bases between the two germline ends. The length of the CDR3 is 13 residues. Germline assignment: CDR1 SGHTA and CDR2 FQGNSA. CDR3 sequence reads: CASSTDRQLKAFF. The CDR3 bases are TGTGCCAGCAGCACCGATAGACAGCTAAAAGCTTTCTTT.

The chain is built from TRBV28 and TRBJ1-1; 8 nucleotides align to TRBD1. The V gene end was trimmed by 2 bases and the J gene end by 0 bases; junction bases not matched to a gene: 8. The CDR3 loop spans 17 amino acids. Germline loops: CDR1 MDHEN, CDR2 SYDVKM. The CDR3 here is CASSLQYRGFMNTEAFF. The DNA of the CDR3 is TGTGCCAGCAGTTTACAGTACAGGGGGTTTATGAACACTGAAGCTTTCTTT.

This clonotype was picked up many times. The gene calls are TRBV7-2 and TRBJ2-1, with TRBD2 as a possible D gene (6 bases). Germline CDR1 SGHTA, CDR2 FQGNSA. The CDR3 spans 13 residues. V lost 7 bases and J lost 8, with 15 bases in between. The CDR3 nucleotides are TGTGCCAGCAACCGGGACTGGAGGGATGAGCAGTTCTTC. Amino acids: CASNRDWRDEQFF.

The genes are TRBV6-5 and TRBJ2-1, with 9 bases fitting TRBD2. After removal of 0 bases from V and 7 bases from J, the junction contained 7 bases not matched to a gene. The CDR3 is 16 residues long. Germline assignment: CDR1 MNHEY and CDR2 SVGAGI. This CDR3 is CASSYSIAGGRNEQFF. The CDR3 bases are TGTGCCAGCAGTTACTCGATTGCGGGGGGGCGGAATGAGCAGTTCTTC.

J is TRBJ1-1 and V is TRBV7-9; D gene ambiguous. Trimming stripped 2 bases from V and 6 bases from J, with 10 bases between. The germline CDR1 and CDR2 sequences are SEHNR and FQNEAQ (reference sequence). CDR3 size: 13 residues. The CDR3 spells CASSLMGVAEAFF. In DNA form, the CDR3 reads TGTGCCAGCAGCTTAATGGGAGTCGCTGAAGCTTTCTTT.

J is TRBJ1-6 and V is TRBV20-1; D is uncertain. Trimming stripped 1 base from V and 11 bases from J, with 12 bases between. This CDR3 has 13 residues. In germline, CDR1 is DFQATT, CDR2 SNEGSKA (reference sequence). The chain's CDR3 is CSARADELTPLHF. In nucleotides, the CDR3 is TGCAGTGCTAGAGCGGACGAGTTGACACCCCTCCACTTT.

The chain employs TRBV5-1 and TRBJ2-7, with a possible D match to TRBD2 (6 bases). V was trimmed by 1 base and J by 6 bases, leaving 17 bases between them. CDR3 size: 15 residues. Germline CDR1 is SGHRS and CDR2 is YFSETQ. The CDR3 DNA reads as TGCGCCAGCAGCTTGAACCTGGGGGGTTTGGGCGAGCAGTACTTC. Its protein product is CASSLNLGGLGEQYF.

This clonotype has ten or more counts. The rearrangement uses TRBV6-1 and TRBJ2-3; TRBD2 matches 11 bases. This CDR3 has 16 residues. Germline V CDR1 and CDR2: MNHNS, SASEGT. The trim removed 6 bases at V and 4 bases at J, leaving 9 bases unmatched. CDR3 sequence reads: CASRDGPSGRSDTQYF. The CDR3 bases are TGTGCCAGCAGGGACGGGCCTAGCGGGAGGTCAGATACGCAGTATTTT.

As to this clonotype: This may arise from a read error, as a much more abundant clone is one base away. The chain recombines TRBV7-2 with TRBJ2-2; D might be TRBD2 (6 bases). Germline V gene sequence: CDR1 SGHTA, CDR2 FQGNSA. CDR3 size: 15 residues. This CDR3 reads CASSFRGSFTGDLFF. The CDR3 coding sequence is TGTGCCAGCAGCTTCCGGGGGTCCTTCACCGGGGATCTGTTTTTT.

This clonotype was seen only once. The chain couples TRBV6-5 to TRBJ1-2, with 7 bases identical to TRBD1. The CDR3 has 15 residues. Unmatched junction bases numbered 13, after V lost 8 bases and J lost 4 bases. CDR1 is MNHEY, CDR2 SVGAGI, per germline. CDR3 residues: CASSGNRGVTYGYTF. The CDR3 DNA is TGTGCCAGCTCAGGGAACAGGGGTGTAACCTATGGCTACACCTTC.

The table lists this clonotype with many counts. CDR3 in amino acids: CASSSLRDQQETQYF. In DNA form, the CDR3 reads TGTGCCAGCAGTTCACTCCGGGACCAACAAGAGACCCAGTACTTC. This sequence joins TRBV28 and TRBJ2-5; D assignment may be TRBD1 or TRBD2 (5 bases each). The V end lost 4 bases, the J end lost 2 bases, and 14 bases lay between the germline ends. The CDR3 consists of 15 residues. The germline gives CDR1 MDHEN, CDR2 SYDVKM. Full variable domain (remainder filled in from reference TRBV28 and TRBJ2-5): DVKVTQSSRYLVKRTGEKVFLECVQDMDHENMFWYRQDPGLGLRLIYFSYDVKMKEKGDIPEGYSVSREKKERFSLILESASTNQTSMYLCASSSLRDQQETQYFGPGTRLLVL.

The chain carries TRBV7-9 and TRBJ1-2; weak D call: TRBD1 (5 bases). Between the trimmed V and J ends, which lost 4 bases and 8 bases, there was a span of 14 bases. This CDR3 has 13 amino acids. From germline, CDR1 is SEHNR and CDR2 FQNEAQ (reference sequence). The CDR3 sequence is CASSSAGARGYTF. The CDR3 bases are TGTGCCAGCAGCTCCGCCGGGGCCCGAGGCTACACCTTC. The full variable domain, with the rest looked up from reference TRBV7-9 and TRBJ1-2, is DTGVSQNPRHKITKRGQNVTFRCDPISEHNRLYWYRQTLGQGPEFLTYFQNEAQLEKSRLLSDRFSAERPKGSFSTLEIQRTEQGDSAMYLCASSSAGARGYTFGSGTRLTVV.

This clonotype has just a few counts. This chain uses TRBV4-1 with TRBJ1-5; tentatively, D is TRBD1 (5 bases). The germline V gene has CDR1 MGHRA and CDR2 YSYEKL. Trimming stripped 0 bases from V and 11 bases from J, with 11 bases between. The CDR3 totals 13 residues. The DNA of the CDR3 is TGCGCCAGCAGCCAAGACGGACAAAGGGCCCAGCATTTT. It encodes CASSQDGQRAQHF.